A single sample gave rise to the 20 T cell receptor beta chains below, sequenced in a study of shared clonotypes between healthy human individuals. The assay was immunoSEQ multiplex PCR, and TCRdb's table has in-frame clones only and misses some. The profile shows 2 million to 2.5 million clones, 80% to 95% of them singletons. The sample taken for sequencing was naive CD4+ T cells from PBMCs. Subset defined: CD45RA+ positively selected. Receptor source: a young man in good health. Some clones in this sample may be carry-over from other donors' samples.

The gene calls are TRBV4-2 and TRBJ2-6, with D possibly matching TRBD1 (5 bases). Trimming removed 8 bases from V and 2 bases from J, with 16 bases in between. Germline assignment: CDR1 LGHNA and CDR2 YNFKEQ. CDR3 length: 16 residues. CDR3 in amino acids: CASANALGAGANVLTF. The CDR3 DNA reads TGTGCCAGCGCCAATGCCTTAGGGGCTGGGGCCAACGTCCTGACTTTC.

V usage is TRBV27 and J usage is TRBJ2-5; TRBD2 agrees at 7 bases. V gave up 7 bases and J gave up 7 bases; unmatched junction bases: 6. CDR3 length: 12 residues. Germline assignment: CDR1 MNHEY and CDR2 SMNVEV (reference sequence). CDR3 sequence (DNA): TGTGCCAGCAAGTTCACGGGGGGGACCCAGTACTTC. It is translated as CASKFTGGTQYF.

The CDR3 here is CASRPVADTQYF. The CDR3 DNA follows: TGTGCCAGCAGGCCCGTCGCAGATACGCAGTATTTT. V is TRBV2 and J is TRBJ2-3; D unclear. V was clipped by 6 bases and J by 4 bases, with 8 bases between them. The CDR3 totals 12 residues. Germline CDR1 is SNHLY and CDR2 is FYNNEI.

This rearrangement joins TRBV19 to TRBJ1-5; TRBD1 is a possible D gene (5 bases). V lost 4 bases and J 2 bases, leaving 12 bases between the germline ends. Germline CDR1 LNHDA, CDR2 SQIVND (reference sequence). The CDR3 has 15 amino acids. CDR3 coding DNA: TGTGCCAGTAGTACCCCAGGGTTGGGCAATCAGCCCCAGCATTTT. Translated: CASSTPGLGNQPQHF.

The gene calls are TRBV19 and TRBJ1-2, with D unresolved. The germline CDR1 and CDR2 sequences are LNHDA and SQIVND (reference sequence). This CDR3 is 13 amino acids long. Trimming pared 3 bases from V and 2 bases from J, leaving 7 bases between. This CDR3 reads CASSILQNYGYTF. The CDR3 region has the DNA TGTGCCAGTAGTATTCTACAGAACTATGGCTACACCTTC.

In its sample, this clone was seen a few times. This chain joins TRBV4-2 and TRBJ1-2; no clear D gene. V was pared by 2 bases and J by 3 bases, with 4 bases between. Germline V gene data show CDR1 as LGHNA and CDR2 as YNFKEQ. The length of the CDR3 is 12 residues. The CDR3 DNA is TGTGCCAGCAGCCAACGGTACTATGGCTACACCTTC. Protein: CASSQRYYGYTF.

This chain uses TRBV4-2 with TRBJ1-1; D not resolved. Trimming took off 0 bases at V and 0 bases at J, with 8 bases between the two ends. Germline V gene lookup returns CDR1 LGHNA and CDR2 YNFKEQ. The CDR3 totals 15 residues. CDR3 region: CASSQDRAVNTEAFF. Here the CDR3 DNA reads TGTGCCAGCAGCCAAGATCGGGCGGTGAACACTGAAGCTTTCTTT.

This chain connects TRBV6-1 to TRBJ1-2; no firm D call. The CDR3 runs 15 residues. The ends were cut back, 0 bases at V and 4 bases at J, with 12 bases in the middle. CDR1 is MNHNS, CDR2 SASEGT, per germline. The CDR3 is CASSEALVSVYGYTF. In nucleotides, the CDR3 is TGTGCCAGCAGTGAAGCGCTTGTTTCCGTCTATGGCTACACCTTC.

V and J are TRBV28 and TRBJ2-5, with TRBD1 matching 9 bases. Germline loops: CDR1 MDHEN, CDR2 SYDVKM. The CDR3 consists of 14 residues. Germline trimming cut 6 bases from V and 0 bases from J; bases unmatched to any gene: 2. In DNA, the CDR3 is TGTGCCAGCAGAGGACAGGGGAACCAAGAGACCCAGTACTTC. As protein: CASRGQGNQETQYF.

The V call is TRBV4-1, the J call TRBJ2-7, with TRBD1 matching over 9 bases. Per the germline V gene, CDR1 is MGHRA and CDR2 is YSYEKL. Germline trimming cut 2 bases from V and 0 bases from J; bases unmatched to any gene: 5. CDR3 length: 16 residues. CDR3 sequence: CASSQWEQGASYEQYF. The CDR3 DNA sequence: TGCGCCAGCAGCCAATGGGAACAGGGGGCCTCCTACGAGCAGTACTTC.

The chain has TRBV29-1 and TRBJ2-3; D is possibly TRBD2 (5 bases). Germline values: CDR1 SQVTM, CDR2 ANQGSEA. The CDR3 spans 14 residues. V lost 4 bases and J lost 0, with 11 bases in between. The CDR3 nucleotides are TGCAGCGTTGGGGTAGCGCGAAGCACAGATACGCAGTATTTT. This codes for CSVGVARSTDTQYF.

This clone was detected only once. The genes are TRBV11-2 and TRBJ1-3; 7 bases line up with TRBD1. The CDR3 is made up of 17 amino acids. The germline V gene encodes CDR1 SGHAT and CDR2 FQNNGV. The V and J ends lost 1 base and 0 bases, in that order; junction bases with no gene match: 6. The CDR3 coding sequence is TGTGCCAGCAGCTTAGGGGGACAGCTTTTCTCTGGAAACACCATATATTTT. This encodes CASSLGGQLFSGNTIYF.

The V and J genes are TRBV28 and TRBJ2-1; 11 nucleotides align to TRBD2. The V gene's germline CDR1 is MDHEN and CDR2 SYDVKM. The trim removed 7 bases at V and 0 bases at J, leaving 14 bases unmatched. The CDR3 is made up of 19 amino acids. The CDR3 protein is CASTRSTGTSGSSYNEQFF. DNA of the CDR3: TGTGCCAGCACCAGGAGTACCGGGACTAGCGGAAGCTCCTACAATGAGCAGTTCTTC.

This clone was seen once. V is TRBV6-5 and J is TRBJ2-7; D possibly uses TRBD1 or TRBD2 (5 bases each). Germline CDR1 MNHEY, CDR2 SVGAGI. CDR3 length equals 13 residues. V shed 6 bases and J shed 4 bases, with 13 bases lying between them. CDR3 DNA sequence: TGTGCCAGCAGGACTCGGGGCAAATACGAGCAGTACTTC. This sequence encodes CASRTRGKYEQYF.

V and J are TRBV28 and TRBJ2-1; TRBD1 agrees at 7 bases. Germline CDR1 reads MDHEN; CDR2 reads SYDVKM. The CDR3 sequence is 14 residues long. Losses at the gene ends were 4 bases for V and 5 bases for J; bases not matched to a gene: 5. The CDR3 loop reads CASSSLGTDNEQFF. In DNA form, the CDR3 reads TGTGCCAGCAGTTCCCTCGGGACAGACAATGAGCAGTTCTTC.

V is TRBV12-5 and J is TRBJ2-1; either TRBD1 or TRBD2 may supply D (5 bases each). This CDR3 is built from 17 residues. The V gene lost 0 bases and the J gene lost 8 bases, with 20 bases spanning the gap. Germline V gene sequence: CDR1 LGHNT, CDR2 FRNRAP. The chain's CDR3 is CASGLVLGRVPPDEQFF. The CDR3 DNA follows: TGTGCTAGTGGTTTGGTACTAGGCAGGGTTCCCCCCGATGAGCAGTTCTTC.

The chain has TRBV7-3 and TRBJ2-1; TRBD2 matches at 7 bases. Unmatched junction bases numbered 5, after V lost 0 bases and J lost 3 bases. Germline loops: CDR1 SGHTA, CDR2 FQGTGA. The length of the CDR3 is 16 residues. CDR3 region: CASSLTAGPYYNEQFF. CDR3 nucleotides: TGTGCCAGCAGCTTAACAGCGGGGCCATACTACAATGAGCAGTTCTTC. Full variable domain (missing parts from reference TRBV7-3 and TRBJ2-1): GAGVSQTPSNKVTEKGKYVELRCDPISGHTALYWYRQSLGQGPEFLIYFQGTGAADDSGLPNDRFFAVRPEGSVSTLKIQRTERGDSAVYLCASSLTAGPYYNEQFFGPGTRLTVL.

The chain carries TRBV28 and TRBJ1-1, with D unresolved. CDR1 is MDHEN, CDR2 SYDVKM, per germline. V gave up 5 bases and J gave up 4 bases, with 17 bases separating them. The CDR3 loop spans 15 amino acids. The CDR3 sequence: CASSVQKGWATEAFF. CDR3 bases: TGTGCCAGCAGTGTACAGAAGGGTTGGGCCACTGAAGCTTTCTTT. The entire variable domain, with the rest obtained from reference TRBV28 and TRBJ1-1, is as follows: DVKVTQSSRYLVKRTGEKVFLECVQDMDHENMFWYRQDPGLGLRLIYFSYDVKMKEKGDIPEGYSVSREKKERFSLILESASTNQTSMYLCASSVQKGWATEAFFGQGTRLTVV.

This chain links TRBV7-8 with TRBJ1-5; maybe TRBD1 (5 bases). From germline, CDR1 is SGHVS and CDR2 FQNEAQ. V gave up 0 bases and J gave up 3 bases, with 12 bases separating them. The length of the CDR3 is 16 residues. The CDR3 sequence: CASSLASGAINQPQHF. CDR3 sequence (DNA): TGTGCCAGCAGCTTAGCGAGCGGGGCCATCAATCAGCCCCAGCATTTT. Full variable domain (remainder filled in from reference TRBV7-8 and TRBJ1-5): GAGVSQSPRYKVAKRGQDVALRCDPISGHVSLFWYQQALGQGPEFLTYFQNEAQLDKSGLPSDRFFAERPEGSVSTLKIQRTQQEDSAVYLCASSLASGAINQPQHFGDGTRLSIL.

V and J are TRBV9 and TRBJ2-3, with 12 bases matching TRBD2. Trimming took 4 bases from V and 8 from J; bases not matched to a gene: 5. Germline CDR1 reads SGDLS; CDR2 reads YYNGEE. This CDR3 is built from 14 residues. The CDR3 spells CASSPGLAGFTQYF. CDR3 nucleotide sequence: TGTGCCAGCAGCCCAGGACTAGCGGGGTTTACGCAGTATTTT.